The rows below give T cell receptor beta chains drawn from one sample of a study of T cells in Graves' hyperthyroidism and ophthalmopathy. From the multiplex PCR reads, TCRdb called clonotypes with MiXCR, one entry per CDR3 protein. The top ten clones hold roughly 6.5% of a sample with around 660,000 distinct CDR3 sequences, about 45% of them seen once. What was sequenced was peripheral blood or thyroid tissue (not recorded which). The source of these receptors is an adult man with Graves' disease, either hyperthyroidism or ophthalmopathy (not recorded which). The CDR3 runs from the conserved cysteine through the conserved F or W. Each record gives: clone size, D gene, J gene, V gene, CDR3 protein, CDR3 DNA. D genes are given only for firm matches. Rows give clone size only sometimes, using once, few, many, or a class for an expanded clone.

.	TRBD2	TRBJ2-7	TRBV11-2	CASSLASGEVYEQYF	TGTGCCAGCAGCTTAGCTAGCGGCGAAGTCTACGAGCAGTACTTC
.	TRBD1	TRBJ1-6	TRBV15	CATSRDLGQGARSPLHF	TGTGCCACCAGCAGAGATCTGGGACAGGGGGCGCGGTCACCCCTCCACTTT
.	TRBD1	TRBJ1-1	TRBV7-9	CASSSKDRGITNTEAFF	TGTGCCAGCAGCTCAAAAGACAGGGGGATTACGAACACTGAAGCTTTCTTT
.	.	TRBJ1-6	TRBV9	CASSVGTSNSPLHF	TGTGCCAGCAGCGTAGGGACGTCCAATTCACCCCTCCACTTT
.	.	TRBJ1-5	TRBV19	CASSQRQPQHF	TGTGCCAGTAGCCAAAGACAGCCCCAGCATTTT
.	.	TRBJ1-3	TRBV2	CASSEAPGGGSGNTIYF	TGTGCCAGCAGTGAAGCACCCGGGGGTGGCTCTGGAAACACCATATATTTT
few	TRBD1	TRBJ2-7	TRBV6-1	CASSYFGTVNEQYF	TGTGCCAGCAGTTACTTTGGGACAGTAAACGAGCAGTACTTC
many	.	TRBJ1-4	TRBV7-2	CASSLAGGTNEKLFF	TGTGCCAGCAGCTTAGCCGGTGGCACTAATGAAAAACTGTTTTTT
.	TRBD1	TRBJ1-6	TRBV7-6	CASSRDSGDVLHF	TGTGCCAGCAGCCGGGACAGCGGGGACGTCCTCCACTTT
.	TRBD1	TRBJ1-1	TRBV5-1	CASSADRGPGEAFF	TGCGCCAGCAGCGCAGACAGGGGGCCAGGTGAAGCTTTCTTT
many	.	TRBJ1-2	TRBV24-1	CATSDAPYYGYTF	TGTGCCACCAGTGACGCCCCGTACTATGGCTACACCTTC
.	TRBD2	TRBJ2-5	TRBV11-2	CASSLVTSAETQYF	TGTGCCAGCAGCTTAGTAACTAGCGCCGAGACCCAGTACTTC
.	.	TRBJ2-7	TRBV5-5	CASRATTGTYEQYF	TGTGCCAGCCGGGCCACAACAGGGACCTACGAGCAGTACTTC
.	.	TRBJ1-6	TRBV20-1	CSARGLGPPHF	TGCAGTGCTAGAGGTTTAGGCCCCCCCCACTTT
.	.	TRBJ2-7	TRBV7-9	CASRAEVGYEQYF	TGTGCCAGCAGGGCTGAAGTGGGCTACGAGCAGTACTTC
.	TRBD2	TRBJ2-5	TRBV11-2	CASSLIRVAGEWTQYF	TGTGCCAGCAGCCTCATAAGGGTAGCGGGAGAATGGACCCAGTACTTC
.	.	TRBJ1-2	TRBV10-3	CAISNPDGDDYGYTF	TGTGCCATCAGCAACCCGGACGGTGACGACTATGGCTACACCTTC
many	.	TRBJ2-7	TRBV29-1	CSVAAGLTYEQYF	TGCAGCGTAGCGGCGGGCCTAACCTACGAGCAGTACTTC
many	TRBD1	TRBJ1-6	TRBV10-3	CAISESVTGNSPLHF	TGTGCCATCAGTGAGTCCGTGACAGGGAATTCACCCCTCCACTTT
.	.	TRBJ2-3	TRBV7-9	CACTGTQYF	TGTGCCTGCACCGGGACGCAGTATTTT
once	.	TRBJ1-3	TRBV20-1	CSVITSGGTGNTIYF	TGCAGTGTAATCACCTCGGGGGGCACTGGAAACACCATATATTTT
.	TRBD1	TRBJ1-2	TRBV7-2	CASSPRRTGDYGYTF	TGTGCCAGCAGCCCCCGGCGTACAGGGGACTATGGCTACACCTTC